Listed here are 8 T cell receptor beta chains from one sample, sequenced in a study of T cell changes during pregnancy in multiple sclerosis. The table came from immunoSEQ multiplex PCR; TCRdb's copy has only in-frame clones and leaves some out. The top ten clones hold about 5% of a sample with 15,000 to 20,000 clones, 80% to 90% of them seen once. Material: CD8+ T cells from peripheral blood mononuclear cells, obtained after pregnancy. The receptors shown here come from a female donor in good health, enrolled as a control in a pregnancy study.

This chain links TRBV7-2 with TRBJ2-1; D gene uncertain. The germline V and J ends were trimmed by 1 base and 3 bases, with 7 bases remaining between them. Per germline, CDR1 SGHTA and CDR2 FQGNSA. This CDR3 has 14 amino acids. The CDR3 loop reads CASSLVEFYNEQFF. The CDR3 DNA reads TGTGCCAGCAGCTTAGTAGAGTTCTACAATGAGCAGTTCTTC.

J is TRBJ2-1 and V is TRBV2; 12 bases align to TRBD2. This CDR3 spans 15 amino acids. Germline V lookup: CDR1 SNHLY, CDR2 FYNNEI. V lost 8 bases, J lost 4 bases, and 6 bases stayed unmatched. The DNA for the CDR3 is TGTGCCAGCGACCCGACTAGCGGGGGATACAATGAGCAGTTCTTC. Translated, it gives CASDPTSGGYNEQFF.

CDR3 residues: CATSGDRVSEAFF. The CDR3 coding sequence is TGTGCCACCAGTGGAGACAGGGTCTCTGAAGCTTTCTTT. This chain joins TRBV15 and TRBJ1-1; 7 bases align to TRBD1. CDR3 length equals 13 residues. The V segment lost 6 bases and the J segment 6 bases; nucleotides outside the gene matches: 7. The V gene's germline CDR1 is LNHNV and CDR2 YYDKDF (reference sequence).

The CDR3 loop is CASSSEGQPHEQYF. The CDR3 coding sequence is TGTGCCAGCAGCTCGGAGGGACAGCCCCACGAGCAGTACTTC. The chain has TRBV7-9 and TRBJ2-7; a weak D match, TRBD1 (7 bases). V lost 4 bases to trimming and J lost 5 bases, with 15 bases between them. From germline, CDR1 is SEHNR and CDR2 FQNEAQ (reference sequence). The CDR3 length is 14 residues.

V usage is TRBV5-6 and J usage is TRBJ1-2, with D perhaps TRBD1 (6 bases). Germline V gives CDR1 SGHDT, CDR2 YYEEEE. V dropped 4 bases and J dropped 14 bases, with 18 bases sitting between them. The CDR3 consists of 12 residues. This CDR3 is CASSTGNRALTF. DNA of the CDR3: TGTGCCAGCAGCACAGGAAACAGGGCCCTGACCTTC.

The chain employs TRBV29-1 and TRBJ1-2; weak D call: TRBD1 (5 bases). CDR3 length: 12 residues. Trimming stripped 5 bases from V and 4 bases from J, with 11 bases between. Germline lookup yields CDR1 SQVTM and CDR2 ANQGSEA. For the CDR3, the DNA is TGCAGCGTTCCTGACAGACCCTATGGCTACACCTTC. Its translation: CSVPDRPYGYTF. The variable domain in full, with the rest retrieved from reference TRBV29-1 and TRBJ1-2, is SAVISQKPSRDICQRGTSLTIQCQVDSQVTMMFWYRQQPGQSLTLIATANQGSEATYESGFVIDKFPISRPNLTFSTLTVSNMSPEDSSIYLCSVPDRPYGYTFGSGTRLTVV.

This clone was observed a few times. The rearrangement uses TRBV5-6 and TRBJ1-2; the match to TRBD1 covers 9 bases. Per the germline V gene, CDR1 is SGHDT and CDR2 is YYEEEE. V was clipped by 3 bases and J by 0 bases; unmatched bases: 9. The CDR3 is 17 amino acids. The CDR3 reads CASSSGTGILPNYGYTF. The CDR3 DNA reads TGTGCCAGCAGCTCCGGGACAGGGATTTTACCTAACTATGGCTACACCTTC. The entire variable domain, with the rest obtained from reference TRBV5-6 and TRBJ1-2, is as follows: DAGVTQSPTHLIKTRGQQVTLRCSPKSGHDTVSWYQQALGQGPQFIFQYYEEEERQRGNFPDRFSGHQFPNYSSELNVNALLLGDSALYLCASSSGTGILPNYGYTFGSGTRLTVV.

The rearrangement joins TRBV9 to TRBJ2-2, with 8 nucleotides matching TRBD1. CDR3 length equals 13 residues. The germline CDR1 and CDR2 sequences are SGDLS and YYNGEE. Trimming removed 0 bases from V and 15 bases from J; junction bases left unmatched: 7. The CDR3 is CASSVEGQGAMFF. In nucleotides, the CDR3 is TGTGCCAGCAGCGTAGAAGGTCAGGGGGCGATGTTTTTT.